The 14 T cell receptor beta chains listed next were all sequenced from one sample in a study of blood T cell repertoires in COVID-19. Only in-frame clones appear in the TCRdb table, and some are missing; sequencing was by immunoSEQ multiplex PCR. The profile shows roughly 80,000 clones, around 90% of them singletons. Sequencing was carried out using peripheral blood. Receptor source: a man in his fifties with active COVID-19.

The genes are TRBV6-2 or TRBV6-3 and TRBJ1-2, with 11 bases fitting TRBD1. Unmatched junction bases numbered 9, after V lost 4 bases and J lost 8 bases. Germline values: CDR1 MNHEY, CDR2 SVGEGT. The CDR3 has 15 amino acids. The CDR3 spells CASSFTWTGGSGYTF. CDR3 DNA sequence: TGTGCCAGCAGTTTCACCTGGACAGGGGGCAGCGGCTACACCTTC.

CDR3 in DNA: TGCGCCAGCAGCCAAGATGGTTTGAGCGGCTACACCTTC. Protein: CASSQDGLSGYTF. This chain links TRBV4-1 with TRBJ1-2; D is unclear. Germline values: CDR1 MGHRA, CDR2 YSYEKL. The V end lost 0 bases, the J end lost 8 bases, and 10 bases lay between the germline ends. This CDR3 comprises 13 residues.

This clone was seen ten or more times. This chain's CDR3 is CASSVVAGEGDTQYF. Written as DNA, the CDR3 is TGTGCCAGCAGCGTAGTCGCGGGAGAGGGAGATACGCAGTATTTT. This chain links TRBV9 with TRBJ2-3; 7 nucleotides match TRBD2. Germline V lookup: CDR1 SGDLS, CDR2 YYNGEE. The CDR3 runs 15 residues. Trimming took 0 bases from V and 5 from J; bases not matched to a gene: 6.

The rearrangement joins TRBV11-3 to TRBJ2-2; 7 nucleotides match TRBD2. The V gene end was trimmed by 1 base and the J gene end by 5 bases; junction bases not matched to a gene: 1. The CDR3 consists of 14 residues. The V gene's germline CDR1 is SGHNT and CDR2 YENEEA. The CDR3 coding sequence is TGTGCCAGCAGCTTAGGCGGGAGTACCGGGGAGCTGTTTTTT. Its translation: CASSLGGSTGELFF.

V is TRBV27 and J is TRBJ1-5; D gene ambiguous. The ends were cut back, 4 bases at V and 4 bases at J, with 11 bases in the middle. CDR3 length equals 14 residues. CDR1 is MNHEY and CDR2 is SMNVEV in the germline V gene (reference sequence). CDR3 sequence (DNA): TGTGCCAGCAGTTCCGGACTGCTGAATCAGCCCCAGCATTTT. Translating gives CASSSGLLNQPQHF.

The chain employs TRBV7-2 and TRBJ2-1, with 11 bases identical to TRBD1. Germline-derived CDR1 and CDR2 are SGHTA and FQGNSA. V lost 5 bases, J lost 4 bases, and 4 bases stayed unmatched. The CDR3 covers 15 residues. The CDR3 protein is CASSRDRGSYNEQFF. CDR3 nucleotide sequence: TGTGCCAGCAGCCGGGACAGGGGGTCGTACAATGAGCAGTTCTTC.

This clone showed up just once. The chain carries TRBV18 and TRBJ1-2; D ambiguous. Germline lookup yields CDR1 KGHSH and CDR2 LQKENI. V gave up 2 bases and J gave up 5 bases, with 9 bases separating them. The CDR3 runs to 13 residues. CDR3 in DNA: TGTGCCAGCTCACCAGGTTCCGGGTATGGCTACACCTTC. Translated, it gives CASSPGSGYGYTF.

The chain carries TRBV28 and TRBJ2-3, with 8 positions matching TRBD1. This CDR3 has 15 amino acids. With 10 bases clipped from V and 2 bases from J, the junction kept 11 bases outside the gene matches. Per the germline V gene, CDR1 is MDHEN and CDR2 is SYDVKM. The CDR3 here is CATLTRQGLTDTQYF. Here the CDR3 DNA reads TGTGCCACTCTTACCAGACAGGGGCTCACAGATACGCAGTATTTT.

The chain couples TRBV30 to TRBJ1-1, with 7 bases aligning to TRBD1. V lost 7 bases and J lost 0; bases outside the gene matches: 2. The CDR3 length is 12 residues. Germline assignment: CDR1 GTSNPN and CDR2 SVGIG (reference sequence). The CDR3 protein is CASDRLNTEAFF. CDR3 coding DNA: TGTGCCTCGGACAGGTTGAACACTGAAGCTTTCTTT.

The genes are TRBV18 and TRBJ2-1; a weak D match, TRBD1 (8 bases). The V end was cut by 6 bases, the J end by 2 bases, with 23 bases between. Germline CDR1 reads KGHSH; CDR2 reads LQKENI. There are 18 residues in the CDR3. Here the CDR3 reads CASSLNRGGAHAYNEQFF. In nucleotides, the CDR3 is TGTGCCAGCTCCCTAAACAGGGGGGGTGCCCATGCCTACAATGAGCAGTTCTTC.

The V call is TRBV20-1, the J call TRBJ2-1; weak D call: TRBD1 (5 bases). This CDR3 comprises 11 residues. V was pared by 6 bases and J by 4 bases, with 7 bases between. The germline V gene has CDR1 DFQATT and CDR2 SNEGSKA (reference sequence). The CDR3, as DNA: TGCAGTGCCAGGGAATACAATGAGCAGTTCTTC. As protein: CSAREYNEQFF.

This chain uses TRBV28 with TRBJ2-1, with TRBD1 matching 7 bases. From germline, CDR1 is MDHEN and CDR2 SYDVKM. The CDR3 loop spans 13 amino acids. V dropped 6 bases and J dropped 3; count of bases not matched to a gene: 2. The CDR3 protein is CASRGQVYNEQFF. The DNA of the CDR3 is TGTGCCAGCAGAGGACAGGTCTACAATGAGCAGTTCTTC.

The rearrangement links TRBV4-3 to TRBJ1-2, with TRBD1 as a possible D gene (6 bases). The length of the CDR3 is 15 residues. V lost 1 base and J 4 bases, leaving 13 bases between the germline ends. Germline values: CDR1 LGHNA, CDR2 YSLEER. The CDR3 DNA follows: TGCGCCAGCAGCCAAGGTTATACCAGGGGCTATGGCTACACCTTC. Translating gives CASSQGYTRGYGYTF.

V is TRBV27 and J is TRBJ2-7; TRBD2 matches 9 bases. The germline CDR1 and CDR2 sequences are MNHEY and SMNVEV (reference sequence). The J segment lost 7 bases and the V segment lost 7 bases, leaving 11 bases of the junction unmatched. This CDR3 has 14 residues. CDR3 residues: CASTSSGSYREQYF. The CDR3 coding sequence is TGTGCCAGCACCAGTAGCGGGAGTTATCGGGAGCAGTACTTC.